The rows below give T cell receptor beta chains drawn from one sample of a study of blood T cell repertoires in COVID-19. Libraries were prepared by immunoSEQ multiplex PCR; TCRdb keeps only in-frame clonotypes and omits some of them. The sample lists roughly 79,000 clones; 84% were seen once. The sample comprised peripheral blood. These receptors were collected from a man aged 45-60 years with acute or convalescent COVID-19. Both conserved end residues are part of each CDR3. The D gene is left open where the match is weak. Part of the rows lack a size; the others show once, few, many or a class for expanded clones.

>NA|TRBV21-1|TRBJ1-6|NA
TGTGCCAGCAGCAAACCCTGGGACACCATCTCCTATAATTCACCCCTCCACTTT
CASSKPWDTISYNSPLHF
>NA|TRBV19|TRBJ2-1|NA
TGTGCCAGTAGCCCGACGGGTTCCTCCGGCTATGAGCAGTTCTTC
CASSPTGSSGYEQFF
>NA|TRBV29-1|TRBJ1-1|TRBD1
TGCAGCGTTGATTCAGGGGGGAACACTGAAGCTTTCTTT
CSVDSGGNTEAFF
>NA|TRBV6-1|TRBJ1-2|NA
TGTGCCAGCAGTGAACCACTCCGGGGGGCTCGGTATGGCTACACCTTC
CASSEPLRGARYGYTF
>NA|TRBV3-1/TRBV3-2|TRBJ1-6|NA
TGTGCCAGCAGCCAAGGGGGCGGGGGGTATAATTCACCCCTCCACTTT
CASSQGGGGYNSPLHF
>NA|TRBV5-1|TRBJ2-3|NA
TGCGCCAGCAGCATTAGCGGTAGCACAGATACGCAGTATTTT
CASSISGSTDTQYF
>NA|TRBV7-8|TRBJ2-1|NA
TGTGCCAGCAGCACCCGCGGGGCGAGCGGCTACAATGAGCAGTTCTTC
CASSTRGASGYNEQFF
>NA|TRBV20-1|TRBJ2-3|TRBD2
TGCAGTGCTAGTAGGGCTAGCGGGAGTGCAGATACGCAGTATTTT
CSASRASGSADTQYF
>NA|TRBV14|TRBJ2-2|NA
TGTGCCAGCAGCCATTCGGGTGGGACCGGGGAGCTGTTTTTT
CASSHSGGTGELFF
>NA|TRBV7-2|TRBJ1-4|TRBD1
TGTGCCAGCAGCTTAGACCCCCCAGGACAGGGTAATGAAAAACTGTTTTTT
CASSLDPPGQGNEKLFF
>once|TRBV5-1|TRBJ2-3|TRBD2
TGCGCCAGCACCCAGAGCCCTAGCGGGAGCACAGATACGCAGTATTTT
CASTQSPSGSTDTQYF
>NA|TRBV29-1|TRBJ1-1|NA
TGCAGCGTTGTTGAGGATACTGAAGCTTTCTTT
CSVVEDTEAFF
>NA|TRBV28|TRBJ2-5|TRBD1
TGTGCCAGCAGTTCGGGAACAGGGGGCTCAAAGACCCAGTACTTC
CASSSGTGGSKTQYF
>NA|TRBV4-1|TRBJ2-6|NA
TGCGCCAGCAGCCCAGGACACTCTGGGGCCAACGTCCTGACTTTC
CASSPGHSGANVLTF
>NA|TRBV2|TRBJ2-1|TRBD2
TGTGCCATTACGAGCGGGAGTGTCAATGAGCAGTTCTTC
CAITSGSVNEQFF
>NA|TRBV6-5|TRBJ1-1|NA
TGTGCCAGCAGTTACGGACACAACACTGAAACTTTCTTT
CASSYGHNTETFF
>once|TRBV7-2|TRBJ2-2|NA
TGTGCCAGCAGCTACCTCCCCCACTCCAGGGGAACCGGGGAGCTGTTTTTT
CASSYLPHSRGTGELFF
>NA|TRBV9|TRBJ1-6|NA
TGTGCCAGCAGCCGGGGCGGGGAGACCTATAATTCACCCCTCCACTTT
CASSRGGETYNSPLHF
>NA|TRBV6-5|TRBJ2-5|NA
TGTGCCAGCAGTCAGGGGAGATCCCAAGAGACCCAGTACTTC
CASSQGRSQETQYF
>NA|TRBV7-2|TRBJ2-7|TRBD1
TGTGCCAGCAGCTTAGTGGGGGACAGTTACTACGAGCAGTACTTC
CASSLVGDSYYEQYF
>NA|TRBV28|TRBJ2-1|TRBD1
TGTGCCAGCAGTTTGATATCGGGACAGGGGGCAAATGAGCAGTTCTTC
CASSLISGQGANEQFF
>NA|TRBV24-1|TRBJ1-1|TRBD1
TGTGCCTCCTCAGGGGGGAACACTGAAGCTTTCTTT
CASSGGNTEAFF
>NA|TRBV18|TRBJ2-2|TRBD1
TGTGCCAGCTCACCACAGAAACAGGGGATAGGCGGGGAGCTGTTTTTT
CASSPQKQGIGGELFF
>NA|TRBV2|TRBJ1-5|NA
TGTGCCAGCAGTCGCTTCGGCATCCGGACTGGAGCTAATCAGCCCCAGCATTTT
CASSRFGIRTGANQPQHF
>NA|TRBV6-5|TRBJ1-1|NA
TGTGCCAGCAGCCCCGAGATGAACACTGAAGCTTTCTTT
CASSPEMNTEAFF
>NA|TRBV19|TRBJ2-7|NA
TGTGCCAGTAGGCCCACCGGACAGCCTCCCTACGAGCAGTACTTC
CASRPTGQPPYEQYF
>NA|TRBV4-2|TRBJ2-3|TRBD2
TGTGCCAGCAGCCAAGATCCGCTCAGCGGGGGGGCAAGAGATACGCAGTATTTT
CASSQDPLSGGARDTQYF
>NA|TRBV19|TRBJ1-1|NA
TGTGCCAGCCGATACCGGGGTGTCTACACTGAAGCTTTCTTT
CASRYRGVYTEAFF
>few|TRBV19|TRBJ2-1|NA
TGTGCCAGTAGTACAAACTCTTTATACAATGAGCAGTTCTTC
CASSTNSLYNEQFF
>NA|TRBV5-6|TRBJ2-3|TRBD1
TGTGCCAGCAGCTGGGGGACAGCAGATACGCAGTATTTT
CASSWGTADTQYF
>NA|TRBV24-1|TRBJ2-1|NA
TGTGCCACCAGTCGTGTCAATGAGCAGTTCTTC
CATSRVNEQFF
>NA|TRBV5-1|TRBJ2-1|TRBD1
TGCGCCAGCAGCTTGGCGCAGGGGGACTACAATGAGCAGTTCTTC
CASSLAQGDYNEQFF
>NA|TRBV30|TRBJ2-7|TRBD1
TGTGCCTGGAACCCCGGGACAGTGGCCTACGAGCAGTACTTC
CAWNPGTVAYEQYF
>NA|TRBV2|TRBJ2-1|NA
TGTGCCAGCAGTGTAAGATTGGGAGTTGAGCAGTTCTTC
CASSVRLGVEQFF
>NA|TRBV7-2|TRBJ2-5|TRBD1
TGTGCCAGCAGCCCCGACAGGGTTCTGGAGACCCAGTACTTC
CASSPDRVLETQYF
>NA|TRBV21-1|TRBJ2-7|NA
TGTGCCAGCAGCCTTACCTTGGGCAAGGTGCCCCACGAGCAGTACTTC
CASSLTLGKVPHEQYF
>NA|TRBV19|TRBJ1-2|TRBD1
TGTGCCAGTAGAATACAGGGGGCGCGGGTCTATGGCTACACCTTC
CASRIQGARVYGYTF
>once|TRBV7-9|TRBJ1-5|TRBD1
TGTGCCAGCAGCCCCGGGACAGGGGTCCTTGGGGGCAATCAGCCCCAGCATTTT
CASSPGTGVLGGNQPQHF
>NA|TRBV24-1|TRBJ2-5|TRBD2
TGTGCCACCAGTGATTTTACGGCTAGCGGGCAGCAAGAGACCCAGTACTTC
CATSDFTASGQQETQYF
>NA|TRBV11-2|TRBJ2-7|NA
TGTGCCAGCAGCTTAGACTCCTCGACAGTAAAGCACTACGAGCAGTACTTC
CASSLDSSTVKHYEQYF
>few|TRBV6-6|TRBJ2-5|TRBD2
TGTGCCAGCAGTCCCGTGGGGGGGTGGAAGACCCAGTACTTC
CASSPVGGWKTQYF
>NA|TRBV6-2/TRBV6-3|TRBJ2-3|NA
TGTGCCAGCAGTCTAAATCGGGGAGACACAGATACGCAGTATTTT
CASSLNRGDTDTQYF
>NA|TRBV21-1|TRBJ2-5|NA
TGTGCCCCCCAGGGAGAGACCCAGTACTTC
CAPQGETQYF
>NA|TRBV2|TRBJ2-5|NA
TGTGCCAGCAGTGAAGGGAGGGAGACCCAGTACTTC
CASSEGRETQYF
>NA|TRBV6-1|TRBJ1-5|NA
TGTGCCAGCAGTGAAGGGAGGAGGACCAATCAGCCCCAGCATTTT
CASSEGRRTNQPQHF
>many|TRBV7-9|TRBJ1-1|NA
TGTGCCAGCAGCCGGAGTAACACTGAAGCTTTCTTT
CASSRSNTEAFF
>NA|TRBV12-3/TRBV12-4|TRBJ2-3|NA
TGTGCCAGCAGTCACACCGATACGCAGTATTTT
CASSHTDTQYF
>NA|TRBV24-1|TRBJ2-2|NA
TGTGCCACCAGTGATTTTAGTCGGAGGACCGGGGAGCTGTTTTTT
CATSDFSRRTGELFF
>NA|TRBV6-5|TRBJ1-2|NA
TGTGCCAGTACCTCGGGACTCGGACGCTATGGCTACACCTTC
CASTSGLGRYGYTF
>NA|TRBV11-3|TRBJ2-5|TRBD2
TGTGCCAGCAGCTTAGGACTAGCGGGAGGAGAGGAGACCCAGTACTTC
CASSLGLAGGEETQYF
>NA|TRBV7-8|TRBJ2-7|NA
TGTGCCAGCAGCTTAGGGGGGCGTCAGGGCGAGCAGTACTTC
CASSLGGRQGEQYF
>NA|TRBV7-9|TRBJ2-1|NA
TGTGCCAGCAGCCTTCGCGGTGAGCAGTTCTTC
CASSLRGEQFF
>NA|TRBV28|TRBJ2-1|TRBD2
TGTGCCAGCAGCCAAGGACTAGCGGGGACCTACAATGAGCAGTTCTTC
CASSQGLAGTYNEQFF